Following are 9 T cell receptor beta chains from one sample sequenced in a study of cytomegalovirus exposure and HLA in healthy donors. PCR amplification relied on 60 Vbeta primers (plus 13 Jbeta primers). Measured with immunoSEQ multiplex PCR; TCRdb has only the in-frame clones, and not every one. The data contain tens of thousands of clones, about four fifths of them singletons. Sequencing was done on a sample of PBMCs. These receptors originate from a woman aged 25-40 years in good health and CMV-seronegative.

A few counts support this clone. This chain uses TRBV4-3 with TRBJ1-1; D remains unclear. CDR1 and CDR2 from the germline V gene are LGHNA and YSLEER. This CDR3 is built from 14 residues. Trimming took 7 bases from V and 4 from J, leaving 16 bases between them. For the CDR3, the DNA is TGCGCCAGCAAGGTCGATCTAGTTGGCACTGAAGCTTTCTTT. This translates into CASKVDLVGTEAFF.

V usage is TRBV5-1 and J usage is TRBJ2-3; D is perhaps TRBD2 (7 bases). The CDR3 sequence is 16 residues long. Germline loops: CDR1 SGHRS, CDR2 YFSETQ. The V end was cut by 4 bases, the J end by 1 base, with 16 bases between. The DNA for the CDR3 is TGCGCCAGCAGCCGGCCGGGGGCGGGAGGCACAGATACGCAGTATTTT. As protein: CASSRPGAGGTDTQYF. The variable domain in full, with the rest retrieved from reference TRBV5-1 and TRBJ2-3, is KAGVTQTPRYLIKTRGQQVTLSCSPISGHRSVSWYQQTPGQGLQFLFEYFSETQRNKGNFPGRFSGRQFSNSRSEMNVSTLELGDSALYLCASSRPGAGGTDTQYFGPGTRLTVL.

This chain connects TRBV30 to TRBJ2-3; no reliable D call. The length of the CDR3 is 12 residues. CDR1 and CDR2 (germline): GTSNPN, SVGIG (reference sequence). V lost 1 base and J 8 bases, leaving 10 bases between the germline ends. The CDR3 here is CAWSEWRGTQYF. In DNA form, the CDR3 reads TGTGCCTGGAGTGAATGGCGCGGTACGCAGTATTTT.

This clone was seen a few times. The same CDR3 arises from other DNA sequences in this sample as well. The chain uses TRBV9 and TRBJ2-2; D possibly corresponds to TRBD1 (5 bases). The CDR3 extends over 12 amino acids. Germline CDR1 reads SGDLS; CDR2 reads YYNGEE. The V and J ends lost 0 bases and 8 bases respectively, with 5 bases between them. The CDR3 loop reads CASSVGTGELFF. CDR3 sequence (DNA): TGTGCCAGCAGCGTAGGGACAGGGGAGCTGTTTTTT.

This chain connects TRBV7-2 to TRBJ2-3, with 8 bases matching TRBD2. Germline V gene data show CDR1 as SGHTA and CDR2 as FQGNSA. V lost 3 bases to trimming and J lost 1 base; unmatched junction nucleotides: 3. This CDR3 region has 15 residues. The CDR3 DNA follows: TGTGCCAGCAGCTTCCCAGCGGGAGGCACAGATACGCAGTATTTT. Encoded protein: CASSFPAGGTDTQYF.

The chain links TRBV2 to TRBJ1-1; D uncertain. The CDR3 contains 14 residues. V was cut by 6 bases and J by 2 bases, with 13 bases left in between. Germline V CDR1 and CDR2: SNHLY, FYNNEI. The chain's CDR3 is CASSGLGKNTEAFF. The CDR3 nucleotides read TGTGCCAGCAGCGGTCTGGGCAAAAACACTGAAGCTTTCTTT.

This sequence joins TRBV28 and TRBJ1-2, with D unclear. V was trimmed by 6 bases and J by 4 bases, leaving 6 bases between them. The CDR3 is 11 residues long. The germline CDR1 and CDR2 sequences are MDHEN and SYDVKM. CDR3 sequence reads: CASRVGYGYTF. CDR3 DNA: TGTGCCAGCAGGGTCGGCTATGGCTACACCTTC.

The J gene is TRBJ2-6, the V gene TRBV28; 7 bases fit TRBD2. The germline V gene encodes CDR1 MDHEN and CDR2 SYDVKM. Trimming at V came to 10 bases and at J to 0 bases, leaving 15 bases not matched to a gene. This CDR3 is 18 amino acids long. For the CDR3, the DNA is TGTGCCACAGTTGGTATCGGGGGGACCTACTCTGGGGCCAACGTCCTGACTTTC. It is translated as CATVGIGGTYSGANVLTF.

The V and J genes are TRBV6-9 and TRBJ2-1; possibly TRBD2 for D (6 bases). CDR1 is MNHGY, CDR2 SVAAGI, per germline. V dropped 5 bases and J dropped 1 base, with 15 bases sitting between them. The CDR3 has 16 residues. The CDR3, as DNA: TGTGCCAGCAGTGCCCCGGGACTGGGGTCCTACAATGAGCAGTTCTTC. As protein: CASSAPGLGSYNEQFF.